A selection of T cell receptor beta chains follows, all from one sample in a study of low-dose radiotherapy and immunotherapy resistance in tumors. MiXCR, run by TCRdb on the reads, gives a single entry per CDR3 protein. The sample lists approximately 100,000 distinct CDR3 sequences; less than 25% were seen once. This specimen was PBMCs, taken after low-dose radiotherapy plus immunotherapy. Source of these receptors: a male donor with prostate cancer. CDR3s include the opening cysteine and the closing phenylalanine or tryptophan. The order of the fields is D gene, clone size, V gene, J gene, CDR3 protein, CDR3 DNA. The D gene is left open where the match is weak. A clone size is listed for some rows: how often the clone was seen (once, few, many), or a class if it is expanded.

D: TRBD2; size: many; V: TRBV12-3/TRBV12-4; J: TRBJ2-3; CDR3: CASRPTGTSGRDTQYF; DNA: TGTGCCAGCAGACCCACCGGGACTAGCGGGAGAGATACGCAGTATTTT
D: TRBD1; size: many; V: TRBV24-1; J: TRBJ2-2; CDR3: CATSDPNRGTGELFF; DNA: TGTGCCACCAGTGATCCCAACAGGGGCACCGGGGAGCTGTTTTTT
D: NA; size: once; V: TRBV13; J: TRBJ1-2; CDR3: CASSLSGLEPNYGYTF; DNA: TGTGCCAGCAGCTTAAGTGGCCTCGAACCAAACTATGGCTACACCTTC
D: NA; size: NA; V: TRBV20-1; J: TRBJ1-1; CDR3: CSAPRGGGGLNTEAFF; DNA: TGCAGTGCTCCGCGCGGGGGAGGGGGTCTGAACACTGAAGCTTTCTTT
D: TRBD1; size: many; V: TRBV29-1; J: TRBJ1-1; CDR3: CSVPGTGNTEAFF; DNA: TGCAGCGTCCCCGGGACAGGGAACACTGAAGCTTTCTTT
D: NA; size: NA; V: TRBV9; J: TRBJ1-4; CDR3: CASSAGRINEKLFF; DNA: TGTGCCAGCAGCGCCGGACGGATTAATGAAAAACTGTTTTTT
D: NA; size: many; V: TRBV5-1; J: TRBJ1-5; CDR3: CASSDSGEESQPQHF; DNA: TGCGCCAGCAGCGATTCGGGGGAGGAATCTCAGCCCCAGCATTTT
D: NA; size: many; V: TRBV25-1; J: TRBJ1-5; CDR3: CASVEKGGSSGSYSNQPQHF; DNA: TGTGCCAGCGTGGAGAAGGGTGGCAGTTCGGGATCATATAGCAATCAGCCCCAGCATTTT
D: TRBD2; size: many; V: TRBV7-2; J: TRBJ2-5; CDR3: CASSLLAGGRETQYF; DNA: TGTGCCAGCAGCTTACTAGCGGGGGGGCGAGAGACCCAGTACTTC
D: NA; size: many; V: TRBV20-1; J: TRBJ1-6; CDR3: CSARVPGLRNSPLHF; DNA: TGCAGTGCTAGAGTGCCAGGGTTGAGGAATTCACCCCTCCACTTT
D: TRBD2; size: many; V: TRBV11-2; J: TRBJ2-3; CDR3: CASSLIGSGSFYSTDTQYF; DNA: TGTGCCAGCAGCTTAATCGGTAGCGGGTCCTTCTACTCCACAGATACGCAGTATTTT
D: TRBD2; size: NA; V: TRBV4-1; J: TRBJ2-3; CDR3: CASSQGGLAGGPDTQYF; DNA: TGCGCCAGCAGCCAGGGTGGACTAGCGGGGGGGCCAGATACGCAGTATTTT
D: TRBD1; size: once; V: TRBV27; J: TRBJ1-5; CDR3: CASSPQGQSNQPQHF; DNA: TGTGCCAGCAGCCCACAGGGACAGAGCAATCAGCCCCAGCATTTT
D: TRBD1; size: NA; V: TRBV28; J: TRBJ1-1; CDR3: CASSRQGAGTEAFF; DNA: TGTGCCAGCAGTAGACAGGGGGCGGGCACTGAAGCTTTCTTT
D: NA; size: NA; V: TRBV7-6; J: TRBJ2-4; CDR3: CASSPGKRAGQAKNIQYF; DNA: TGTGCCAGCAGCCCCGGGAAGCGGGCGGGACAAGCCAAAAACATTCAGTACTTC
D: NA; size: NA; V: TRBV6-5; J: TRBJ2-1; CDR3: CASSGYPTGVQGQSYNEQFF; DNA: TGTGCCAGCAGTGGTTATCCTACCGGGGTTCAGGGGCAATCCTACAATGAGCAGTTCTTC
D: NA; size: NA; V: TRBV13; J: TRBJ1-1; CDR3: CASSASTGGLRSTEAFF; DNA: TGTGCCAGCAGCGCTAGTACAGGAGGTCTTAGAAGCACTGAAGCTTTCTTT
D: TRBD2; size: NA; V: TRBV6-1; J: TRBJ2-1; CDR3: CAISELASGKRYEQFF; DNA: TGTGCCATCAGTGAACTAGCTAGCGGGAAAAGGTATGAGCAGTTCTTC
D: NA; size: many; V: TRBV5-1; J: TRBJ2-7; CDR3: CASSFEGGPPYEQYF; DNA: TGCGCCAGCAGCTTTGAGGGGGGTCCCCCCTACGAGCAGTACTTC
D: NA; size: NA; V: TRBV9; J: TRBJ2-1; CDR3: CASSVGGNNEQFF; DNA: TGTGCCAGCAGCGTAGGAGGAAACAATGAGCAGTTCTTC
D: TRBD2; size: NA; V: TRBV5-8; J: TRBJ2-1; CDR3: CASSLPGTSGGHSYNEQFF; DNA: TGTGCCAGCAGCCTCCCCGGGACTAGCGGGGGACACTCCTACAATGAGCAGTTCTTC
D: TRBD1; size: many; V: TRBV20-1; J: TRBJ2-3; CDR3: CSARPKTGNPDTQYF; DNA: TGCAGTGCTAGACCGAAGACAGGGAATCCTGATACGCAGTATTTT
D: NA; size: many; V: TRBV29-1; J: TRBJ1-2; CDR3: CSVDMDGYTF; DNA: TGCAGCGTTGATATGGACGGCTACACCTTC
D: NA; size: many; V: TRBV3-1; J: TRBJ2-5; CDR3: CASGVGEF; DNA: TGTGCCAGCGGAGTAGGGGAGTTC
D: TRBD2; size: many; V: TRBV18; J: TRBJ2-5; CDR3: CASSLGGGRRATQYF; DNA: TGTGCCAGCTCCCTTGGCGGGGGTCGTCGGGCGACCCAGTACTTC
D: NA; size: many; V: TRBV20-1; J: TRBJ1-1; CDR3: CSAPPEGMNTEAFF; DNA: TGCAGTGCTCCCCCCGAGGGCATGAACACTGAAGCTTTCTTT
D: NA; size: NA; V: TRBV20-1; J: TRBJ2-1; CDR3: CSASLPGVSYNEQFF; DNA: TGCAGTGCTAGTCTTCCGGGGGTTTCCTACAATGAGCAGTTCTTC
D: NA; size: many; V: TRBV2; J: TRBJ2-5; CDR3: CASSEWFQPWYF; DNA: TGTGCCAGCAGTGAATGGTTCCAGCCCTGGTACTTC
D: TRBD2; size: many; V: TRBV18; J: TRBJ2-4; CDR3: CASSPKAGALLAKNIQYF; DNA: TGTGCCAGCTCACCGAAAGCGGGGGCCCTTTTAGCCAAAAACATTCAGTACTTC
D: NA; size: NA; V: TRBV3-1; J: TRBJ2-1; CDR3: CASRLDLASHNEQFF; DNA: TGTGCCAGCAGACTCGATCTGGCTAGCCACAATGAGCAGTTCTTC
D: NA; size: NA; V: TRBV10-3; J: TRBJ1-2; CDR3: CATRRERLGYTF; DNA: TGTGCCACCAGGCGGGAGCGACTTGGCTACACCTTC
D: NA; size: many; V: TRBV2; J: TRBJ2-3; CDR3: CASSGGLVAGTDTQYF; DNA: TGTGCCAGCAGTGGGGGATTGGTGGCTGGCACAGATACGCAGTATTTT
D: NA; size: many; V: TRBV3-1; J: TRBJ2-6; CDR3: CASSQGGANVLTF; DNA: TGTGCCAGCAGCCAAGGTGGGGCCAACGTCCTGACTTTC
D: NA; size: many; V: TRBV15; J: TRBJ2-7; CDR3: CATSRDRVLYSYEQYF; DNA: TGTGCCACCAGCAGAGATCGAGTTCTGTACTCCTACGAGCAGTACTTC
D: TRBD2; size: NA; V: TRBV9; J: TRBJ2-1; CDR3: CASSARSGSSYNEQFF; DNA: TGTGCCAGCAGCGCAAGAAGCGGGAGCTCCTACAATGAGCAGTTCTTC
D: NA; size: many; V: TRBV6-6; J: TRBJ1-5; CDR3: CASSARQAPGGSQHF; DNA: TGTGCCAGCAGTGCCCGACAGGCGCCCGGGGGGTCCCAGCATTTT
D: NA; size: many; V: TRBV4-1; J: TRBJ2-7; CDR3: CASSQAPGASYEQYF; DNA: TGCGCCAGCAGCCAAGCACCGGGGGCCTCCTACGAGCAGTACTTC
D: NA; size: many; V: TRBV19; J: TRBJ2-5; CDR3: CASSGLKETQYF; DNA: TGTGCCAGTAGTGGACTTAAAGAGACCCAGTACTTC
D: TRBD2; size: many; V: TRBV5-1; J: TRBJ2-2; CDR3: CASSGTSGGDTGELFF; DNA: TGCGCCAGCAGCGGGACTAGCGGGGGGGACACCGGGGAGCTGTTTTTT
D: NA; size: many; V: TRBV7-8; J: TRBJ2-1; CDR3: CASSSGTSYNEQFF; DNA: TGTGCCAGCAGCTCAGGGACTTCTTACAATGAGCAGTTCTTC
D: TRBD2; size: many; V: TRBV2; J: TRBJ2-1; CDR3: CASKYRGGGYNEQFF; DNA: TGTGCCAGCAAATACCGCGGCGGGGGATACAATGAGCAGTTCTTC
D: NA; size: many; V: TRBV20-1; J: TRBJ2-1; CDR3: CSATLRFDEQFF; DNA: TGCAGTGCTACCCTCCGCTTTGATGAGCAGTTCTTC
D: NA; size: many; V: TRBV27; J: TRBJ2-3; CDR3: CASSLSKAVSHTQYF; DNA: TGTGCCAGCAGTTTATCGAAGGCCGTATCTCATACGCAGTATTTT
D: NA; size: many; V: TRBV2; J: TRBJ2-5; CDR3: CASLPLQQETQYF; DNA: TGTGCCAGCTTACCCCTACAGCAAGAGACCCAGTACTTC
D: TRBD1; size: NA; V: TRBV29-1; J: TRBJ1-2; CDR3: CSVWTGGINYGYTF; DNA: TGCAGCGTCTGGACAGGGGGTATCAACTATGGCTACACCTTC
D: NA; size: many; V: TRBV29-1; J: TRBJ2-5; CDR3: CSVAWGGTEETQYF; DNA: TGCAGCGTTGCTTGGGGGGGGACAGAAGAGACCCAGTACTTC
D: NA; size: many; V: TRBV5-8; J: TRBJ2-7; CDR3: CASSLLVDHEQYF; DNA: TGTGCCAGCAGCTTGTTGGTGGACCACGAGCAGTACTTC